This T cell receptor (beta chain) originates from a study of blood T cell repertoires in COVID-19. Study-wide background: COVID-19 samples, acute and convalescent, were from the United States, Italy and Spain. From T cells, B-cell-depleted T cells, or PBMCs came the material, which was cDNA or gDNA.

V shed 2 bases and J shed 2 bases, with 10 bases lying between them. The CDR3 runs 14 residues. CDR1 and CDR2 (germline): SGHRS, YFSETQ. As processed by the authors: Reference gene primers were amplified, and this amplification served to estimate nucleated cell counts. The protocol was immunoSEQ multiplex PCR, while the TCRdb copy is restricted to in-frame clones and leaves out a portion. D and trimming come from the DNA, and the V and J calls and clone size come from that table. Of about 140,000 clones detected, roughly 80% appear once; the ten largest clones hold roughly 9%. The count of this clone is one.

Sequenced sample: peripheral blood. The rearrangement joins TRBV5-1 to TRBJ1-1; D possibly corresponds to TRBD1 (5 bases). This clonotype was sampled from a woman between 50 and 59 years old with active or convalescent COVID-19. CDR3 coding DNA: TGCGCCAGCAGCTTAGGGGAAATAAACACTGAAGCTTTCTTT. This translates into CASSLGEINTEAFF.